The entry below gives a single TCR beta chain sequence along with its context. No antigen is known for it. Using immunoSEQ multiplex PCR, the repertoire was profiled, and TCRdb retains in-frame clones only, with some absent. The sample consists of around 340,000 clones, around 89% of them appearing once. The data were obtained in a study of Ad26.COV2.S vaccination and SARS-CoV-2 variants. Study-level information: Dosing was one shot or two shots 56 days apart.

Study outcomes and limitations: Measures of TCR breadth and depth may have fallen short of total T cell responses.

Trimming cost V 7 bases and J 3 bases, with 12 bases left between them. CDR1 is ENHRY, CDR2 SYGVKD, per germline. The CDR3 runs 14 residues. Treatment defined: approximately 18 received Ad26.COV2.S at low or high dose, single or two shots; five or six received placebo; per-sample allocation not given. Each sample was drawn 63 days after the first injection (of vaccine or placebo). This vaccine is an Ad26 vector that expresses the Wuhan-strain SARS-CoV-2 spike. V usage is TRBV10-3 and J usage is TRBJ2-2; D tentatively fits TRBD1 or TRBD2 (5 bases each). This clonotype was sampled from a person aged 18-60 years who received the Ad26.COV2.S COVID-19 vaccine or a placebo. This sample comprised peripheral blood, obtained in a trial of Ad26.COV2.S vaccine versus placebo. The CDR3 nucleotides read TGTGCCATCAAGCGCCAGGGAGACACCGGGGAGCTGTTTTTT. Protein: CAIKRQGDTGELFF.